The entry below gives a single TCR beta chain sequence along with its context. Its antigen is as yet unknown. This CDR3 region has 12 residues. Germline V gene sequence: CDR1 SGHRS, CDR2 YFSETQ. Trimming stripped 4 bases from V and 5 bases from J, with 9 bases between. The sample originates from a study of cytomegalovirus exposure and HLA in healthy donors. Overall study context: Assignment to the Caucasian-associated ancestry cluster applied to 81% of the approximately 400 genotyped donors. Findings of the study overall: In the analysis, some V segments, TRBV6-2 and TRBV6-3 included, were excluded as indistinguishable. In a later analysis, across HLA loci, associated TCR counts were highest for DRB1, lowest for HLA-C.

PCR was performed using 60 Vbeta and 13 Jbeta primers. Only in-frame clones appear in the TCRdb table, and some are missing; sequencing was by immunoSEQ multiplex PCR. This sample has 95,000 to 100,000 clones, with around a tenth found just once. Samples came from healthy bone marrow donors. The source is a man aged 45 to 65 in good health and CMV-seropositive. Sequencing used PBMCs. This chain connects TRBV5-1 to TRBJ2-5; D is unclear. CDR3 amino acids: CASSERRETQYF. The CDR3 DNA follows: TGCGCCAGCAGCGAAAGGCGGGAGACCCAGTACTTC.